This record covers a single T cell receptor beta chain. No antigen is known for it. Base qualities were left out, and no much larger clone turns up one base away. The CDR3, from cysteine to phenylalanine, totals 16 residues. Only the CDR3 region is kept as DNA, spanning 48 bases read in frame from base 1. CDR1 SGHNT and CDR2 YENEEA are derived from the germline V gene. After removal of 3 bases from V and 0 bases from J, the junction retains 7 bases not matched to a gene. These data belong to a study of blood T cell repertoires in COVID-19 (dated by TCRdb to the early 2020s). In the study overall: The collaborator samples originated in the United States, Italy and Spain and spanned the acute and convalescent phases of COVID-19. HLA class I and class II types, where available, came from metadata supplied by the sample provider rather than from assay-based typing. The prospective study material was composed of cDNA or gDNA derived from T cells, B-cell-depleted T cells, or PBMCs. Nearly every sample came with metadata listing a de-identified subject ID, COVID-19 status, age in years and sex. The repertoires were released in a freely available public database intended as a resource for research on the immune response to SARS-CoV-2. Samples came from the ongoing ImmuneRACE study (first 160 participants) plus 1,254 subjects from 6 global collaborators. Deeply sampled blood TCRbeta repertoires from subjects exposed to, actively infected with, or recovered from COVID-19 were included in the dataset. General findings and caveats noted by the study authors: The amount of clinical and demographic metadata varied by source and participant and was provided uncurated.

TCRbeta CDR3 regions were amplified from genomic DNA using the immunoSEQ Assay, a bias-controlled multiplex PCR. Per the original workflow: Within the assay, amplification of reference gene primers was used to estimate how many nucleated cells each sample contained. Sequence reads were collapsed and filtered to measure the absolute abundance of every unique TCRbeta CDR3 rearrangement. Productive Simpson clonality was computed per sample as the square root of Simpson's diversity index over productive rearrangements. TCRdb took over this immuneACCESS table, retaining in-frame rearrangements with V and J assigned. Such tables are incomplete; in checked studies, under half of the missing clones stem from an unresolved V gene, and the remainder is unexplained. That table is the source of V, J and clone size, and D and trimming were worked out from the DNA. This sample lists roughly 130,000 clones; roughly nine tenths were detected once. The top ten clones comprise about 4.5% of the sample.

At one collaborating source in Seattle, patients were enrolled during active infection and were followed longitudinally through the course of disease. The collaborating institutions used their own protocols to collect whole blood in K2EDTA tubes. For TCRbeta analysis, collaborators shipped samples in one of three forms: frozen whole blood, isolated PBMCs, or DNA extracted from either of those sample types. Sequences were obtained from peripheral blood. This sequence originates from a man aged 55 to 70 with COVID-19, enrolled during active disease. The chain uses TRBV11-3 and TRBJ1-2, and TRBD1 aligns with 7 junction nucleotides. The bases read TGTGCCAGCAGCTTGGAGGGCAGGGGGGCTAACTATGGCTACACCTTC. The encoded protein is CASSLEGRGANYGYTF.